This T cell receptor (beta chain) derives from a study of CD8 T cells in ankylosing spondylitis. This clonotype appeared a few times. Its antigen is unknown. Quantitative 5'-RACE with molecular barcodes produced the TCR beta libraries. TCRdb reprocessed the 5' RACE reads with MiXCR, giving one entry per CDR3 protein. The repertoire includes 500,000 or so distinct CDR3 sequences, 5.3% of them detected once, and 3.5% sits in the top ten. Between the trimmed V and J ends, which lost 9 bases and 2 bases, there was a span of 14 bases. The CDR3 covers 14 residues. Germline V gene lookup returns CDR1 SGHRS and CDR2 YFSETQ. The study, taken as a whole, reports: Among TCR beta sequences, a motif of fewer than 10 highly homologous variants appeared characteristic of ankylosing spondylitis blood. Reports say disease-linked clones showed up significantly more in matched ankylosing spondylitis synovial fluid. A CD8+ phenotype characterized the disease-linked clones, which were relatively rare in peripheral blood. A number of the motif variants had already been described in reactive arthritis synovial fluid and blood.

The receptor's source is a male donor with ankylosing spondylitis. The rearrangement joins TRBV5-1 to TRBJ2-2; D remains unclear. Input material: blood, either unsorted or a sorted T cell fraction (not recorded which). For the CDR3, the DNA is TGCGCCACCAAAAATATTACTAACACCGGGGAGCTGTTTTTT. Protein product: CATKNITNTGELFF.